The clone carrying this T cell receptor beta chain has more than one count but fewer than ten. Primers: 60 Vbeta forward and 13 Jbeta reverse. Libraries were prepared by immunoSEQ multiplex PCR; TCRdb keeps only in-frame clonotypes and omits some of them. This sample has roughly 120,000 clones, with 63% found just once. The J segment lost 7 bases and the V segment lost 2 bases, leaving 11 bases of the junction unmatched. This CDR3 comprises 17 residues. From germline, CDR1 is MGHRA and CDR2 YSYEKL. The data were obtained in a study of cytomegalovirus exposure and HLA in healthy donors. What was sequenced was PBMCs. The chain joins TRBV4-1 to TRBJ1-4; 9 positions match TRBD1. The sequence was collected from a man aged 35 to 55 in good health and CMV-seropositive. The CDR3 region is CASSQLTLQGAREKLFF. The DNA for the CDR3 is TGCGCCAGCAGCCAATTGACCCTACAGGGGGCGCGTGAAAAACTGTTTTTT.